A single sample gave rise to the 30 T cell receptor beta chains below, sequenced in a study of shared clonotypes between healthy human individuals (dated by TCRdb to the early 2020s). Preparation of the library involved the immunoSEQ multiplex PCR assay. Here the immuneACCESS table is served through TCRdb, limited to in-frame sequences with V and J called. Missing clones are a known gap in these copies; in checked studies unresolved V genes cover under half, and the rest lacks a known reason. The sample data list about 2.3 million clones, and over 90% of these were observed just once. The top ten constitute about 0.41% of the sample. Sequencing was performed on naive CD4+ T cells from PBMCs. This sample's cell subset or site label indicates: CD45RA+ positively selected. Receptor source: a man aged 18 to 29 in good health. Some clones in this sample may be carry-over from other donors' samples.

This rearrangement joins TRBV7-8 to TRBJ2-3; no firm D call. Germline-derived CDR1 and CDR2 are SGHVS and FQNEAQ. V dropped 2 bases and J dropped 0 bases, with 6 bases sitting between them. The CDR3 has 14 amino acids. CDR3 in DNA: TGTGCCAGCAGCTTACGCCTGAGCACAGATACGCAGTATTTT. Its translation: CASSLRLSTDTQYF.

The chain carries TRBV6-4 and TRBJ1-1; D perhaps matches TRBD1 (6 bases). CDR1 and CDR2 (germline): MRHNA, SNTAGT. This CDR3 contains 16 residues. The V and J ends lost 7 bases and 1 base respectively, with 19 bases between them. DNA for the CDR3: TGTGCCAGCAAAGATTTAAAAGGACAGCCGAACACTGAAGCTTTCTTT. Protein: CASKDLKGQPNTEAFF.

This chain joins TRBV28 and TRBJ2-7; TRBD2 might be the D (6 bases). Germline V CDR1 and CDR2: MDHEN, SYDVKM. Trimming took off 6 bases at V and 0 bases at J, with 15 bases between the two ends. The CDR3 extends over 15 amino acids. The CDR3 nucleotides read TGTGCCAGCAGCTCCGAGGGACTGAGCTCCTACGAGCAGTACTTC. It yields the protein CASSSEGLSSYEQYF.

The chain is built from TRBV9 and TRBJ2-1, with TRBD2 matching over 7 bases. J was trimmed by 4 bases and V by 2 bases; bases with no gene match: 9. The CDR3 is made up of 16 amino acids. Germline loops: CDR1 SGDLS, CDR2 YYNGEE. CDR3 DNA sequence: TGTGCCAGCAGCGTCGGGGGGTCGTCGGGTTACAATGAGCAGTTCTTC. As protein: CASSVGGSSGYNEQFF. Looking up the rest from reference TRBV9 and TRBJ2-1 gives the full variable domain: DSGVTQTPKHLITATGQRVTLRCSPRSGDLSVYWYQQSLDQGLQFLIQYYNGEERAKGNILERFSAQQFPDLHSELNLSSLELGDSALYFCASSVGGSSGYNEQFFGPGTRLTVL.

J is TRBJ1-1 and V is TRBV6-1, with 9 bases aligning to TRBD1. V shed 10 bases, J shed 10 bases, and the junction held 16 bases outside the gene matches. The CDR3 is 14 amino acids. Germline CDR1 reads MNHNS; CDR2 reads SASEGT. CDR3 DNA: TGTGCCACCGTTCCCCCGGGACAGGGTTGGGTAGCTTTCTTT. Protein: CATVPPGQGWVAFF.

The chain links TRBV7-2 to TRBJ1-1; 9 bases align to TRBD1. Per the germline V gene, CDR1 is SGHTA and CDR2 is FQGNSA. The J segment lost 0 bases and the V segment lost 7 bases, leaving 12 bases of the junction unmatched. This CDR3 has 17 residues. CDR3 sequence: CASTSGQGTFMNTEAFF. The CDR3 coding sequence is TGTGCCAGCACTTCGGGACAGGGCACATTCATGAACACTGAAGCTTTCTTT.

The gene calls are TRBV19 and TRBJ2-7; possibly TRBD2 for D (7 bases). CDR3 length equals 15 residues. V dropped 10 bases and J dropped 0 bases, with 19 bases sitting between them. Germline V gene data show CDR1 as LNHDA and CDR2 as SQIVND (reference sequence). The CDR3: CATQGGDANSYEQYF. In DNA, the CDR3 is TGTGCCACCCAAGGGGGGGATGCCAACTCCTACGAGCAGTACTTC.

The chain combines TRBV6-5 with TRBJ2-7; no clear D. The CDR3 has 16 residues. With 0 bases removed from V and 0 bases from J, the gap between germline ends came to 12 bases. Germline V gives CDR1 MNHEY, CDR2 SVGAGI. The CDR3 region is CASSYSSPAGSYEQYF. CDR3 coding DNA: TGTGCCAGCAGTTACTCGAGTCCAGCAGGCTCCTACGAGCAGTACTTC.

The J gene is TRBJ2-7, the V gene TRBV4-1; the D call may be TRBD1 or TRBD2 (6 bases each). The ends were cut back, 3 bases at V and 5 bases at J, with 20 bases in the middle. The germline V gene has CDR1 MGHRA and CDR2 YSYEKL. The CDR3 has 16 residues. The CDR3 here is CASSQPGARGGHEQYF. CDR3 bases: TGCGCCAGCAGCCAGCCGGGGGCGCGGGGAGGTCACGAGCAGTACTTC.

The gene calls are TRBV7-8 and TRBJ1-3; TRBD1 is a possible D gene (6 bases). Trimming shortened V by 6 bases and J by 4 bases, and 10 bases separated the two germline ends. Germline CDR1 SGHVS, CDR2 FQNEAQ. The CDR3 length is 13 residues. CDR3 residues: CASRQGLGNTIYF. The CDR3 nucleotides read TGTGCCAGCAGACAGGGTTTAGGAAACACCATATATTTT. The whole variable domain, filled in from reference TRBV7-8 and TRBJ1-3, reads GAGVSQSPRYKVAKRGQDVALRCDPISGHVSLFWYQQALGQGPEFLTYFQNEAQLDKSGLPSDRFFAERPEGSVSTLKIQRTQQEDSAVYLCASRQGLGNTIYFGEGSWLTVV.

The J gene is TRBJ2-2, the V gene TRBV4-3; D not certain. V lost 0 bases to trimming and J lost 5 bases, with 13 bases between them. The CDR3 covers 16 residues. Germline V gene sequence: CDR1 LGHNA, CDR2 YSLEER. CDR3 DNA: TGCGCCAGCAGCCAAGAGGCCCGGAGTAGGACCGGGGAGCTGTTTTTT. As protein: CASSQEARSRTGELFF.

CDR3 nucleotide sequence: TGTGCCAGCAGCGGACAGGGGATGTCCCAAGAGACCCAGTACTTC. It yields the protein CASSGQGMSQETQYF. V is TRBV6-5 and J is TRBJ2-5; 9 nucleotides match TRBD1. CDR1 MNHEY and CDR2 SVGAGI come from the germline V gene. V lost 6 bases, J lost 1 base, and 6 bases stayed unmatched. The length of the CDR3 is 15 residues.

The gene calls are TRBV5-8 and TRBJ2-7, with unresolved D. The ends were cut back, 4 bases at V and 5 bases at J, with 13 bases in the middle. Germline V lookup: CDR1 SGHTS, CDR2 YDEGEE. The CDR3 spans 13 residues. The chain's CDR3 is CASSRSVENEQYF. CDR3 nucleotides: TGTGCCAGCAGCAGGTCCGTGGAGAACGAGCAGTACTTC.

This chain links TRBV30 with TRBJ2-7; D perhaps matches TRBD2 (6 bases). This CDR3 has 14 residues. The germline V gene encodes CDR1 GTSNPN and CDR2 SVGIG (reference sequence). V gave up 0 bases and J gave up 4 bases, with 13 bases separating them. CDR3 region: CAWSVGRRVYEQYF. The CDR3 DNA sequence: TGTGCCTGGAGTGTAGGGAGGCGGGTGTACGAGCAGTACTTC. Looking up the rest from reference TRBV30 and TRBJ2-7 gives the full variable domain: SQTIHQWPATLVQPVGSPLSLECTVEGTSNPNLYWYRQAAGRGLQLLFYSVGIGQISSEVPQNLSASRPQDRQFILSSKKLLLSDSGFYLCAWSVGRRVYEQYFGPGTRLTVT.

This clone has a single count. CDR3 nucleotide sequence: TGTGCCAGCAGCCCCCAAACAGGGGGCCCTGGAAACACCATATATTTT. As protein: CASSPQTGGPGNTIYF. The chain has TRBV4-2 and TRBJ1-3; TRBD1 matches 9 bases. V trimming: 4 bases; J trimming: 2 bases; junction bases outside the gene matches: 6. This CDR3 is 16 amino acids long. CDR1 and CDR2 (germline): LGHNA, YNFKEQ.

V usage is TRBV5-1 and J usage is TRBJ2-7, with 8 positions matching TRBD2. In germline, CDR1 is SGHRS, CDR2 YFSETQ. This CDR3 has 15 amino acids. Trimming cost V 5 bases and J 4 bases; bases outside gene matches: 11. Here the CDR3 DNA reads TGCGCCAGCAGGGTTACTAGCGGCCCAAGTTACGAGCAGTACTTC. Protein: CASRVTSGPSYEQYF.

This clone was observed once. This chain links TRBV19 with TRBJ1-1, with D unclear. CDR1 is LNHDA and CDR2 is SQIVND in the germline V gene (reference sequence). The ends were cut back, 5 bases at V and 1 base at J, with 11 bases in the middle. This CDR3 is built from 14 residues. CDR3 amino acids: CASSPGRQNTEAFF. As DNA, the CDR3 is TGTGCCAGTAGTCCAGGTCGGCAGAACACTGAAGCTTTCTTT.

The rearrangement joins TRBV28 to TRBJ2-7, with D tentatively TRBD2 (6 bases). Germline V gene sequence: CDR1 MDHEN, CDR2 SYDVKM. V was shortened by 5 bases and J by 4 bases, with 12 bases between the two germline ends. CDR3 size: 13 residues. The CDR3 spells CASSGVADYEQYF. DNA of the CDR3: TGTGCCAGCAGTGGGGTAGCGGATTACGAGCAGTACTTC.

As to this clone: The sample contains more than one DNA sequence encoding this CDR3. The rearrangement joins TRBV28 to TRBJ1-5; D is possibly TRBD1 (5 bases). The CDR3 has 15 amino acids. Germline lookup yields CDR1 MDHEN and CDR2 SYDVKM. Between the trimmed V and J ends, which lost 2 bases and 3 bases, there was a span of 11 bases. The CDR3 spells CASSLGPGFNQPQHF. The CDR3 coding sequence is TGTGCCAGCAGTTTAGGGCCAGGGTTCAATCAGCCCCAGCATTTT.

Worth noting for this clone: This sample includes further DNA sequences coding for the same CDR3. V usage is TRBV11-3 and J usage is TRBJ1-1; D remains ambiguous. V was cut by 2 bases and J by 6 bases, with 7 bases left in between. The germline gives CDR1 SGHNT, CDR2 YENEEA. This CDR3 has 12 residues. The CDR3 DNA reads TGTGCCAGCAGCTTACGGGGAGCTGAAGCTTTCTTT. Residues: CASSLRGAEAFF.

This chain connects TRBV12-5 to TRBJ2-7; D is unresolved. CDR3 length equals 14 residues. Germline V gives CDR1 LGHNT, CDR2 FRNRAP. Deletions cut 5 bases from V and 5 bases from J, with 16 bases between. The CDR3 here is CASGPTGTGHEQYF. The CDR3 DNA is TGTGCTAGTGGTCCTACCGGAACCGGACACGAGCAGTACTTC.

V usage is TRBV10-1 and J usage is TRBJ1-1; D is uncertain. The V and J ends lost 9 bases and 0 bases respectively, with 17 bases between them. This CDR3 is 15 amino acids long. The germline gives CDR1 WNHNN, CDR2 SYGVQD (reference sequence). The CDR3 spells CARRPAGYMNTEAFF. The DNA of the CDR3 is TGCGCCAGAAGGCCCGCTGGTTACATGAACACTGAAGCTTTCTTT.

This rearrangement joins TRBV19 to TRBJ1-2; D gene ambiguous. The germline V gene encodes CDR1 LNHDA and CDR2 SQIVND (reference sequence). With 5 bases removed from V and 4 bases from J, the gap between germline ends came to 17 bases. This CDR3 contains 15 residues. The CDR3 reads CASSPSHLSSYGYTF. The CDR3 nucleotides read TGTGCCAGTAGTCCCTCTCATTTGTCTTCCTATGGCTACACCTTC.

This sequence joins TRBV28 and TRBJ1-4; 9 bases line up with TRBD1. CDR1 is MDHEN, CDR2 SYDVKM, per germline. J lost 0 bases, V lost 3 bases, and 5 bases had no gene match. There are 17 residues in the CDR3. Here the CDR3 reads CASSFGQGSPTNEKLFF. In DNA, the CDR3 is TGTGCCAGCAGTTTCGGACAGGGGAGTCCAACTAATGAAAAACTGTTTTTT.

V and J are TRBV10-3 and TRBJ1-2, with D possibly being TRBD1 (6 bases). Trimming left V 2 bases short and J 6 bases short, with 16 bases between. CDR1 and CDR2 from the germline V gene are ENHRY and SYGVKD. CDR3 size: 15 residues. The CDR3 nucleotides read TGTGCCATCAGTGAGAGGGAGGGGGGACCCCATGGCTACACCTTC. It specifies CAISEREGGPHGYTF.

The chain joins TRBV7-6 to TRBJ1-3; D remains ambiguous. Per the germline V gene, CDR1 is SGHVS and CDR2 is FNYEAQ. The CDR3 is 16 residues long. V was cut by 3 bases and J by 4 bases, with 16 bases left in between. The CDR3 protein is CASSFGPTVTGNTIYF. Written as DNA, the CDR3 is TGTGCCAGCAGCTTCGGGCCCACAGTGACAGGAAACACCATATATTTT. The whole variable domain, remainder taken from reference TRBV7-6 and TRBJ1-3, is GAGVSQSPRYKVTKRGQDVALRCDPISGHVSLYWYRQALGQGPEFLTYFNYEAQQDKSGLPNDRFSAERPEGSISTLTIQRTEQRDSAMYRCASSFGPTVTGNTIYFGEGSWLTVV.

The chain is built from TRBV7-9 and TRBJ2-5; TRBD1 might be the D (5 bases). The CDR3 contains 14 residues. Germline CDR1 and CDR2: SEHNR and FQNEAQ (reference sequence). The V and J ends lost 5 bases and 5 bases respectively, with 15 bases between them. CDR3 nucleotides: TGTGCCAGCAGCCCTCAGGGTGCCGGGGAGACCCAGTACTTC. It yields the protein CASSPQGAGETQYF. Full variable domain (missing parts from reference TRBV7-9 and TRBJ2-5): DTGVSQNPRHKITKRGQNVTFRCDPISEHNRLYWYRQTLGQGPEFLTYFQNEAQLEKSRLLSDRFSAERPKGSFSTLEIQRTEQGDSAMYLCASSPQGAGETQYFGPGTRLLVL.

V usage is TRBV28 and J usage is TRBJ1-3, with a weak D call TRBD1 (6 bases). Germline V lookup: CDR1 MDHEN, CDR2 SYDVKM. The CDR3 contains 15 residues. Trimming left V 3 bases short and J 4 bases short, with 13 bases between. The CDR3 nucleotides read TGTGCCAGCAGTTTTGGGGGGGCGCGCGGAAACACCATATATTTT. Encoded protein: CASSFGGARGNTIYF.

This chain connects TRBV5-6 to TRBJ1-1; no clear D. V was cut by 0 bases and J by 7 bases, with 7 bases left in between. Germline V gene data show CDR1 as SGHDT and CDR2 as YYEEEE. The CDR3 spans 12 residues. This CDR3 reads CASSLVGIEAFF. Here the CDR3 DNA reads TGTGCCAGCAGCTTGGTGGGGATTGAAGCTTTCTTT.

This chain joins TRBV6-1 and TRBJ2-7, with D tentatively TRBD2 (6 bases). The CDR3 totals 15 residues. CDR1 MNHNS and CDR2 SASEGT come from the germline V gene. V lost 8 bases and J 2 bases, leaving 19 bases between the germline ends. The CDR3 region has the DNA TGTGCCAGCCCGTCGCCCGGGGGAAGGACCTACGAGCAGTACTTC. Its protein is CASPSPGGRTYEQYF.